The entry below describes one T cell receptor (beta chain). The CDR3 regions of TCR beta were amplified from RNA transcripts. The TCR CDR3 was amplified in a first-round RT-PCR using the HTBI primer set. TCRdb itself ran the multiplex PCR reads through MiXCR, one entry per CDR3 protein. The table includes about 590,000 distinct CDR3 sequences, 15% to 19% detected once. CDR3 length: 16 amino acids. V was clipped by 0 bases and J by 8 bases; unmatched bases: 11. Germline-derived CDR1 and CDR2 are SGDLS and YYNGEE. PBMCs were derived from under 13 ml fresh peripheral blood. The data originate from a study of T cells in Graves' hyperthyroidism and ophthalmopathy. Study background: Peripheral blood samples were taken at initial diagnosis, prior to any treatment.

The receptor's source is a woman aged 25 to 39 with Graves' hyperthyroidism. The chain combines TRBV9 with TRBJ2-1, with 7 bases matching TRBD2. The material sequenced was blood. CDR3 bases: TGTGCCAGCAGCGTAGGAGCGGGACCGACCCTGGATGAGCAGTTCTTC. This gives the protein CASSVGAGPTLDEQFF.